This T cell receptor beta chain was retrieved from a study of low-dose radiotherapy and immunotherapy resistance in tumors. Looking at the study overall: With fractions of 0.5 Gy given every 2 weeks, Cohort 1 accumulated a total of 6.5 Gy. Doses delivered to Cohort 2 were 1 Gy per fraction every two weeks, amounting to 13 Gy over 26 weeks.

This clonotype showed up many times. Noted time point: before trial treatment. From germline, CDR1 is MNHEY and CDR2 SVGAGI. The CDR3 runs 17 residues. The V end was cut by 2 bases, the J end by 0 bases, with 11 bases between. cDNA synthesis used a TRAV/TRBV-specific primer set for both chains. A constant-region primer paired with the V-primer adapter amplified TCRs over roughly 18 PCR cycles. TCRdb used MiXCR to reprocess the reads, holding one entry per CDR3 protein. The table shows around 69,000 distinct CDR3 sequences, with around 31% occurring only once. The sample consisted of PBMCs, taken before treatment. This clonotype was obtained from a female donor with ovarian cancer. The chain employs TRBV6-5 and TRBJ2-6; a weak D match, TRBD1 (6 bases). The CDR3, as DNA: TGTGCCAGCAGTTACGGGGGCAGCAGCTCTGGGGCCAACGTCCTGACTTTC. Its translation is CASSYGGSSSGANVLTF.